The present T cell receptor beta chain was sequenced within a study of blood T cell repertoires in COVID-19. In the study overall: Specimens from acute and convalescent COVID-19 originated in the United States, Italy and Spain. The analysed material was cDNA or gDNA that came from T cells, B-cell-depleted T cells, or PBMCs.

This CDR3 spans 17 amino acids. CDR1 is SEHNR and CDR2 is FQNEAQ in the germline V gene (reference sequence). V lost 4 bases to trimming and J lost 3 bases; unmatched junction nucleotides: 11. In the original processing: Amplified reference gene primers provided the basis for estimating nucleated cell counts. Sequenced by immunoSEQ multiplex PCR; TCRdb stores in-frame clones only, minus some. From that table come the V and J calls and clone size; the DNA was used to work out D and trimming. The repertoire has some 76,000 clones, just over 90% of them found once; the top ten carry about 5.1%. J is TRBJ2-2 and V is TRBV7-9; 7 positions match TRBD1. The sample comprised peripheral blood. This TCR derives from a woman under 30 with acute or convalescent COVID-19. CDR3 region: CASSSPTGTRDTGELFF. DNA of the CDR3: TGTGCCAGCAGCTCCCCGACAGGGACAAGGGACACCGGGGAGCTGTTTTTT. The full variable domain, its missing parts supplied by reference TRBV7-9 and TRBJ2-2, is DTGVSQNPRHKITKRGQNVTFRCDPISEHNRLYWYRQTLGQGPEFLTYFQNEAQLEKSRLLSDRFSAERPKGSFSTLEIQRTEQGDSAMYLCASSSPTGTRDTGELFFGEGSRLTVL.